This record looks at one TCR beta chain sequence and its context. Its target is unknown. The entry originates in a study of T cell responses to AZD1222 COVID-19 vaccine. On the study more broadly: It was second doses at about 4 or about 12 weeks that were pooled.

Findings and caveats of the study: It was only a handful of AZD1222 recipients who were seropositive at baseline. Nearly half of spike-specific TCRs reportedly target variant regions that are unmutated in the B.1.351 and B.1.1.7 variants. With two AZD1222 doses given, Spike-specific TCR breadth and depth both rose.

Sequencing used immunoSEQ multiplex PCR; TCRdb keeps in-frame clones, though not all of them. Of about 130,000 clones listed, over 75% are singletons. The V end lost 3 bases, the J end lost 3 bases, and 12 bases lay between the germline ends. Germline V CDR1 and CDR2: SGDLS, YYNGEE. The CDR3 contains 14 residues. Sequenced material: peripheral blood, taken on day 0 of AZD1222 vaccination. J is TRBJ2-5 and V is TRBV9, with D maybe TRBD2 (5 bases). The sequence was collected from an adult in good health. This CDR3 is CASSGGLFEETQYF. In DNA form, the CDR3 reads TGTGCCAGCAGCGGAGGGCTTTTCGAAGAGACCCAGTACTTC.